This T cell receptor beta chain was profiled in a study of shared clonotypes between healthy human individuals. Only one count was recorded for this clone. Terminally differentiated effector memory CD45RA+ cells were excluded from the naive CD8 cells, which were CD45RO-negative and positively selected for CCR7. Method: immunoSEQ multiplex PCR; TCRdb's copy keeps in-frame clones and lacks some. This sample has millions of clones, with around 96% found just once. Germline CDR1 is SGDLS and CDR2 is YYNGEE. Deletions cut 0 bases from V and 1 base from J, with 13 bases between. The CDR3 covers 16 residues.

This receptor was obtained from a man younger than 35 in good health. The sample comprised naive CD8+ T cells sorted from blood. The chain joins TRBV9 to TRBJ1-1; D gene unclear. The DNA of the CDR3 is TGTGCCAGCAGCGTAGGGCCGGCGCAGCAGAACACTGAAGCTTTCTTT. Its translation is CASSVGPAQQNTEAFF.